The clone carrying this TCR beta chain was counted many times. The data belong to a study of molecular identifiers for immune sequencing clone quantification. Libraries of naive CD8 cells were prepared from roughly 18,000 to 920,000 sorted cells using 10%, 30% or 50% RNA. CD8+CD4-CCR7+CD45RA+ sorting gave the naive CD8 T cells. The bulk TCR libraries were made with methods described before and with listed TCR primers. TCRdb called the PCR reads again in MiXCR, with one record for every CDR3 protein. The sample lists more than 450,000 distinct CDR3 sequences, over 20% occurring once. Germline loops: CDR1 DFQATT, CDR2 SNEGSKA (reference sequence). V was pared by 5 bases and J by 4 bases, with 12 bases between. This CDR3 is built from 13 residues.

This sequence joins TRBV20-1 and TRBJ1-5, with D possibly being TRBD1 (5 bases). The clonotype comes from a human donor in good health. Some libraries in this study had Jurkat cell RNA spiked in. Sequencing used naive CD8+ T cells from blood, with Jurkat cell RNA spiked in. Subset given: FACS-sorted CD8+CD4-CCR7+CD45RA+ naive T cells. The CDR3 DNA follows: TGCAGTGCTGGGACTCCTTCAAATCAGCCCCAGCATTTT. Protein product: CSAGTPSNQPQHF.